These 30 T cell receptor beta chains share one sample of origin, sequenced in a study of immune evolution from preneoplasia to lung adenocarcinoma. The table came from immunoSEQ multiplex PCR; TCRdb's copy has only in-frame clones and leaves some out. The table has some 6,200 clones, roughly 74% seen once; the top ten hold approximately 9.4%. Material for sequencing was FFPE adjacent normal lung tissue. These receptors were collected from an older donor with lung adenocarcinoma.

This chain links TRBV6-1 with TRBJ2-4; D gene unclear. The germline V gene has CDR1 MNHNS and CDR2 SASEGT. The length of the CDR3 is 15 residues. V lost 6 bases and J 0 bases, leaving 12 bases between the germline ends. This chain's CDR3 is CASSGTKLAKNIQYF. The CDR3, as DNA: TGTGCCAGCAGCGGAACAAAACTAGCCAAAAACATTCAGTACTTC.

The CDR3 region has the DNA TGTGCCAGCAGCTTTGGGGTCACCGGGGAGCTGTTTTTT. This codes for CASSFGVTGELFF. The chain links TRBV11-3 to TRBJ2-2; D is unresolved. V shed 3 bases and J shed 4 bases, with 6 bases lying between them. The CDR3 consists of 13 residues. Germline V lookup: CDR1 SGHNT, CDR2 YENEEA. The variable domain in full, completed from reference TRBV11-3 and TRBJ2-2, reads EAGVVQSPRYKIIEKKQPVAFWCNPISGHNTLYWYLQNLGQGPELLIRYENEEAVDDSQLPKDRFSAERLKGVDSTLKIQPAELGDSAVYLCASSFGVTGELFFGEGSRLTVL.

The chain uses TRBV6-1 and TRBJ2-5; D unresolved. The V gene lost 7 bases and the J gene lost 2 bases, with 5 bases spanning the gap. Germline V gives CDR1 MNHNS, CDR2 SASEGT. The CDR3 runs to 11 residues. CDR3 amino acids: CASTQQETQYF. The CDR3 DNA reads TGTGCCAGCACACAACAAGAGACCCAGTACTTC.

This clone was observed a handful of times. The DNA for the CDR3 is TGTGCCTGGGGGGGATCGGGACTAGCGTGGGACGAGCAGTACTTC. This sequence encodes CAWGGSGLAWDEQYF. V usage is TRBV30 and J usage is TRBJ2-7; 10 bases align to TRBD2. Germline assignment: CDR1 GTSNPN and CDR2 SVGIG (reference sequence). The V segment lost 5 bases and the J segment 5 bases; nucleotides outside the gene matches: 12. This CDR3 has 15 residues.

This chain joins TRBV30 and TRBJ2-5, with unresolved D. With 0 bases removed from V and 3 bases from J, the gap between germline ends came to 14 bases. The germline gives CDR1 GTSNPN, CDR2 SVGIG (reference sequence). This CDR3 contains 15 residues. The CDR3 protein is CAWSVQRMQKETQYF. The CDR3 DNA reads TGTGCCTGGAGTGTACAACGGATGCAAAAAGAGACCCAGTACTTC.

The V gene is TRBV28, the J gene TRBJ2-5; D remains ambiguous. The CDR3 covers 13 residues. CDR1 is MDHEN and CDR2 is SYDVKM in the germline V gene. V was clipped by 8 bases and J by 1 base, with 11 bases between them. CDR3 sequence (DNA): TGTGCCAGCGGCCTTAGGAGCCAAGAGACCCAGTACTTC. It yields the protein CASGLRSQETQYF.

In regard to this clone: Germline is not matched at one junction end, which may reflect a read error. The CDR3 bases are TGCAGTGCTAGAGAGCGCAGCCTGCAAAACTTC. Protein product: CSARERSLQNF. The chain has TRBV20-1 and TRBJ2-5, with D hard to call. Germline CDR1 reads DFQATT; CDR2 reads SNEGSKA (reference sequence). The CDR3 has 11 amino acids.

The chain has TRBV5-8 and TRBJ2-7; no firm D call. Germline CDR1 and CDR2: SGHTS and YDEGEE. The CDR3 totals 11 residues. V lost 2 bases and J 8 bases, leaving 8 bases between the germline ends. CDR3 residues: CASSFYPQQYF. CDR3 DNA sequence: TGTGCCAGCAGCTTCTATCCCCAGCAGTACTTC. Combining the CDR3 with reference TRBV5-8 and TRBJ2-7 gives the whole variable domain EAGVTQSPTHLIKTRGQQATLRCSPISGHTSVYWYQQALGLGLQFLLWYDEGEERNRGNFPPRFSGRQFPNYSSELNVNALELEDSALYLCASSFYPQQYFGPGTRLTVT.

J is TRBJ2-5 and V is TRBV7-9, with D possibly matching TRBD1 (5 bases). V was clipped by 10 bases and J by 5 bases, with 17 bases between them. Germline CDR1 SEHNR, CDR2 FQNEAQ (reference sequence). CDR3 length: 13 residues. CDR3 nucleotide sequence: TGTGCCACTAGGCGTAGCCAGGGTGAGACCCAGTACTTC. Its protein is CATRRSQGETQYF.

This chain joins TRBV6-5 and TRBJ1-2; D is undetermined. The CDR3 loop spans 13 amino acids. Germline values: CDR1 MNHEY, CDR2 SVGAGI. Between the trimmed V and J ends, which lost 6 bases and 1 base, there was a span of 9 bases. Written as DNA, the CDR3 is TGTGCCAGCAGGCCAACCAATAACTATGGCTACACCTTC. Amino acids: CASRPTNNYGYTF.

The rearrangement uses TRBV6-6 and TRBJ2-7, with 7 bases identical to TRBD2. J gave up 4 bases and V 5 bases, and 11 bases lay outside the gene matches. CDR3 length: 15 amino acids. CDR1 and CDR2 (germline): MNHNY, SVGAGI (reference sequence). For the CDR3, the DNA is TGTGCCAGCAGTAGGGGAACGACTAGCAGTTACGAGCAGTACTTC. Protein product: CASSRGTTSSYEQYF.

The V call is TRBV12-5, the J call TRBJ1-2; D unresolved. V was clipped by 8 bases and J by 0 bases, with 7 bases between them. This CDR3 is built from 12 residues. Germline V gene lookup returns CDR1 LGHNT and CDR2 FRNRAP. CDR3 bases: TGTGCTAGTAGCCGGTCTAACTATGGCTACACCTTC. Encoded protein: CASSRSNYGYTF.

This clone was recorded a few times. The rearrangement joins TRBV6-5 to TRBJ1-2; tentative D call: TRBD1 (5 bases). CDR1 is MNHEY and CDR2 is SVGAGI in the germline V gene. There are 10 residues in the CDR3. CDR3 sequence reads: CAVGHYGYTF. DNA for the CDR3: TGTGCGGTGGGACACTATGGCTACACCTTC.

The chain joins TRBV30 to TRBJ2-7; 8 bases map to TRBD1. CDR1 and CDR2 from the germline V gene are GTSNPN and SVGIG (reference sequence). The CDR3 extends over 16 amino acids. V shed 2 bases and J 7 bases; nucleotides not matched to a gene: 16. CDR3 loop: CAWSPPDRGNSKEQYF. The DNA for the CDR3 is TGTGCCTGGAGTCCCCCCGACAGGGGTAACTCTAAGGAGCAGTACTTC.

This chain connects TRBV10-1 to TRBJ2-5; D gene uncertain. This CDR3 spans 13 amino acids. The V gene's germline CDR1 is WNHNN and CDR2 SYGVQD (reference sequence). Deletions cut 3 bases from V and 5 bases from J, with 10 bases between. The CDR3 loop is CASSDGFEETQYF. CDR3 in DNA: TGCGCCAGCAGTGATGGGTTTGAGGAGACCCAGTACTTC.

The gene calls are TRBV6-5 and TRBJ2-7, with D perhaps being TRBD1 or TRBD2 (5 bases each). V dropped 0 bases and J dropped 3 bases, with 12 bases sitting between them. The CDR3 contains 15 residues. Per the germline V gene, CDR1 is MNHEY and CDR2 is SVGAGI. CDR3 bases: TGTGCCAGCAGTTACTCGGGACGGCAAAGCTACGAGCAGTACTTC. Its protein is CASSYSGRQSYEQYF.

This clone ranks as medium-sized. V and J are TRBV11-1 and TRBJ1-2; D perhaps matches TRBD1 (6 bases). V was pared by 5 bases and J by 3 bases, with 19 bases between. Germline values: CDR1 SGHAT, CDR2 FQDESV (reference sequence). The CDR3 loop spans 16 amino acids. The CDR3 DNA is TGTGCCAGCAGCCAAGGGGCCCCGGGGGCTGACTATGGCTACACCTTC. Protein sequence: CASSQGAPGADYGYTF.

This clone has only a few counts. The J gene is TRBJ2-1, the V gene TRBV13; no clear D gene. The CDR3 extends over 16 amino acids. Trimming removed 5 bases from V and 9 bases from J, with 23 bases in between. CDR1 is PRHDT and CDR2 is FYEKMQ in the germline V gene (reference sequence). The CDR3 loop reads CASSAPPDQPLVEQFF. In nucleotides, the CDR3 is TGTGCCAGCAGCGCCCCCCCAGACCAGCCCCTCGTTGAGCAGTTCTTC.

The chain couples TRBV29-1 to TRBJ2-3; 7 positions match TRBD2. Losses at the gene ends were 1 base for V and 10 bases for J; bases not matched to a gene: 14. CDR3 length: 15 residues. The germline V gene has CDR1 SQVTM and CDR2 ANQGSEA. The CDR3 coding sequence is TGCAGCGTTGAAGCGGTTGGGGGGGTGGTGGGTTCGCAGTATTTT. It translates to CSVEAVGGVVGSQYF.

V gene TRBV18 combines with J gene TRBJ1-6, with TRBD1 as a possible D gene (5 bases). CDR1 and CDR2 from the germline V gene are KGHSH and LQKENI. The CDR3 contains 14 residues. V gave up 6 bases and J gave up 14 bases, with 20 bases separating them. This chain's CDR3 is CASSPRDVAPTLHF. The CDR3 nucleotides are TGTGCCAGCTCCCCCCGGGACGTCGCCCCGACCCTCCACTTT.

The chain carries TRBV7-2 and TRBJ2-3; no firm D call. V gave up 3 bases and J gave up 0 bases, with 7 bases separating them. Germline V gives CDR1 SGHTA, CDR2 FQGNSA. This CDR3 comprises 14 residues. The CDR3 sequence is CASSFSLSTDTQYF. CDR3 nucleotide sequence: TGTGCCAGCAGCTTCAGCCTAAGCACAGATACGCAGTATTTT.

The chain is built from TRBV29-1 and TRBJ1-1; D ambiguous. Trimming took off 5 bases at V and 8 bases at J, with 18 bases between the two ends. The CDR3 loop spans 13 amino acids. Germline V gene sequence: CDR1 SQVTM, CDR2 ANQGSEA. The CDR3 reads CSVQPPTNPEAFF. CDR3 nucleotide sequence: TGCAGCGTTCAACCGCCGACAAACCCCGAAGCTTTCTTT. Full variable domain (missing parts from reference TRBV29-1 and TRBJ1-1): SAVISQKPSRDICQRGTSLTIQCQVDSQVTMMFWYRQQPGQSLTLIATANQGSEATYESGFVIDKFPISRPNLTFSTLTVSNMSPEDSSIYLCSVQPPTNPEAFFGQGTRLTVV.

The chain joins TRBV6-5 to TRBJ2-1, with unresolved D. This CDR3 has 13 residues. Germline V lookup: CDR1 MNHEY, CDR2 SVGAGI. Trimming pared 0 bases from V and 4 bases from J, leaving 4 bases between. CDR3 protein: CASSYSPYNEQFF. CDR3 DNA sequence: TGTGCCAGCAGTTACTCACCGTACAATGAGCAGTTCTTC.

This chain uses TRBV27 with TRBJ1-5, with 10 nucleotides matching TRBD1. The CDR3 has 16 amino acids. Unmatched junction bases numbered 14, after V lost 9 bases and J lost 6 bases. Germline CDR1 MNHEY, CDR2 SMNVEV (reference sequence). The CDR3 loop is CASRPGTGEGIQPQHF. The CDR3 nucleotides are TGTGCCAGTAGGCCCGGGACAGGGGAGGGAATTCAGCCCCAGCATTTT.

This clone was picked up a small number of times. V and J are TRBV28 and TRBJ1-5; tentative D call: TRBD1 (6 bases). Germline V CDR1 and CDR2: MDHEN, SYDVKM. The V gene lost 0 bases and the J gene lost 4 bases, with 10 bases spanning the gap. This CDR3 is built from 15 residues. This chain's CDR3 is CASSLWRGQNQPQHF. The CDR3 DNA is TGTGCCAGCAGTTTATGGCGGGGGCAGAATCAGCCCCAGCATTTT.

The chain recombines TRBV2 with TRBJ1-1; tentative D call: TRBD1 (6 bases). V lost 6 bases to trimming and J lost 4 bases, with 15 bases between them. The CDR3 runs 14 residues. In germline, CDR1 is SNHLY, CDR2 FYNNEI. CDR3 nucleotide sequence: TGTGCCAGCAGGGACAGTGAGGACGGCACTGAAGCTTTCTTT. Residues: CASRDSEDGTEAFF.

The chain links TRBV18 to TRBJ1-1; a weak D match, TRBD1 (5 bases). The CDR3 extends over 14 amino acids. V gave up 0 bases and J gave up 1 base, with 6 bases separating them. The germline gives CDR1 KGHSH, CDR2 LQKENI. In nucleotides, the CDR3 is TGTGCCAGCTCACCACCGGGACGGAACACTGAAGCTTTCTTT. Protein product: CASSPPGRNTEAFF.

CDR3 sequence: CASSPSSGTEAFF. The CDR3 DNA is TGTGCCAGCAGTCCCTCTTCTGGGACTGAAGCTTTCTTT. This sequence joins TRBV6-5 and TRBJ1-1; D gene unclear. The CDR3 has 13 residues. Trimming took 5 bases from V and 5 from J, leaving 12 bases between them. Germline V CDR1 and CDR2: MNHEY, SVGAGI.

The CDR3 DNA follows: TGCGCCAGCAGCCAAGACTACGGGAGGGAGACCCAGTACTTC. Its translation: CASSQDYGRETQYF. V and J are TRBV4-1 and TRBJ2-5; 7 nucleotides match TRBD2. The CDR3 totals 14 residues. The germline V gene encodes CDR1 MGHRA and CDR2 YSYEKL. The trim removed 0 bases at V and 5 bases at J, leaving 3 bases unmatched.

The chain uses TRBV14 and TRBJ2-7; the D is unclear. This CDR3 region has 13 residues. V lost 0 bases, J lost 7 bases, and 10 bases lay in between. Germline V gives CDR1 SGHDN, CDR2 FVKESK. The CDR3 DNA sequence: TGTGCCAGCAGCCAAGATATGGTTGGAGAGCAGTACTTC. Encoded protein: CASSQDMVGEQYF.